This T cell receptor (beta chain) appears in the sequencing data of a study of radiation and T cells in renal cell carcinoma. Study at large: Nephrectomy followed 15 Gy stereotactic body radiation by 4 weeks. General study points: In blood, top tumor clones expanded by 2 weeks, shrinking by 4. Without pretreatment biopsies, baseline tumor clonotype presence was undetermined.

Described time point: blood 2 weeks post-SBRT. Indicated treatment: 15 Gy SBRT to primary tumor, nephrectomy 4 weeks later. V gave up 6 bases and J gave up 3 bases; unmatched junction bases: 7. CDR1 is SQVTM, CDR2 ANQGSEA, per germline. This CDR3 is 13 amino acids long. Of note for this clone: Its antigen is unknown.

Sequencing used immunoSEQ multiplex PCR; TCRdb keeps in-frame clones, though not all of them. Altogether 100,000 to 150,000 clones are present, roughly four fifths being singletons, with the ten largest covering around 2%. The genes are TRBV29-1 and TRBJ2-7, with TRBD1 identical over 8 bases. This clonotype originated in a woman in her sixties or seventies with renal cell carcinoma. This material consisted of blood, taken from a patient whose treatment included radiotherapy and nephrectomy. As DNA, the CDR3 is TGCAGCGTGACAGGGGATAAGAGCTACGAGCAGTACTTC. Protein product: CSVTGDKSYEQYF.